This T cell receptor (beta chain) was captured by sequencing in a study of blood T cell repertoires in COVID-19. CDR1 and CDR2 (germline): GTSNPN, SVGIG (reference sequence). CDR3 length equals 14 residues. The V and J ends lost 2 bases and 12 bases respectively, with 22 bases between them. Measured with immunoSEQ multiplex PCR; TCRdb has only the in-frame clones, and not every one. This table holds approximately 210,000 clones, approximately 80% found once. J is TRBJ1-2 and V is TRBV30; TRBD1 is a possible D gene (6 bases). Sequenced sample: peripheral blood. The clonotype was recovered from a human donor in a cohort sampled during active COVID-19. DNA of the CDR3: TGTGCCTGGAGTCGGCTGGCGGGGGCCCCCCTACACACCTTC. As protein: CAWSRLAGAPLHTF.